One T cell receptor (beta chain) is described in this entry. The sample is drawn from a study of blood T cell repertoires in COVID-19. Across the whole study: Acute and convalescent COVID-19 specimens originated in the United States, Italy and Spain. PBMCs, B-cell-depleted T cells, or T cells were the source of the cDNA or gDNA that made up the material.

The germline V gene has CDR1 GTSNPN and CDR2 SVGIG (reference sequence). The CDR3 is 13 amino acids. Trimming took 1 base from V and 7 from J; bases not matched to a gene: 3. In the original processing: Estimation of nucleated cell counts was performed using reference gene primer amplification. The repertoire was sequenced with immunoSEQ multiplex PCR; TCRdb's copy has only in-frame clones and lacks some. V and J calls and clone size are copied from that table; D and trimming were computed from the DNA. The sample lists around 160,000 clones; roughly 74% were seen once. The sample comprised peripheral blood. The chain couples TRBV30 to TRBJ2-7; 11 bases fit TRBD2. This TCR came from a woman older than 75 with acute or convalescent COVID-19. This CDR3 reads CAWSAGLAGEQYF. For the CDR3, the DNA is TGTGCCTGGAGTGCAGGACTAGCGGGTGAGCAGTACTTC.